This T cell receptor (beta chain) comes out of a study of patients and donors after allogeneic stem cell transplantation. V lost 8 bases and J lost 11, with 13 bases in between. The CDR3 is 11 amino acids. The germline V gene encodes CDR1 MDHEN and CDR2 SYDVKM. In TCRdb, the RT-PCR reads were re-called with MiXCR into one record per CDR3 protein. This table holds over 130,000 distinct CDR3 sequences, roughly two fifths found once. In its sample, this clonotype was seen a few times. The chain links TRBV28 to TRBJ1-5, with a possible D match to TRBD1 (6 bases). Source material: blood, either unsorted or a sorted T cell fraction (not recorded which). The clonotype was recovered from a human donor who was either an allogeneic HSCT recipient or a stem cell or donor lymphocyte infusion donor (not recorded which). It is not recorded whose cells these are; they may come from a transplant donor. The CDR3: CASEDRGTQHF. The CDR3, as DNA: TGTGCCAGCGAAGATAGGGGGACCCAGCATTTT.